Presented here are 24 T cell receptor beta chains from one specimen sequenced in a study of Tregs in tolerant kidney transplant recipients. Method: immunoSEQ multiplex PCR; TCRdb's copy keeps in-frame clones and lacks some. The sample has around 70,000 clones, 92% seen once. The sample was CD8+ T cells from blood, taken before the transplant. The receptors come from a human donor who received a combined kidney and bone marrow transplant.

The chain carries TRBV14 and TRBJ2-7; 8 nucleotides match TRBD2. Unmatched junction bases numbered 4, after V lost 5 bases and J lost 1 base. This CDR3 has 14 amino acids. Germline assignment: CDR1 SGHDN and CDR2 FVKESK. CDR3 DNA sequence: TGTGCCAGCAGCGAGCGGGGGATTTCCTACGAGCAGTACTTC. This gives the protein CASSERGISYEQYF.

This chain's CDR3 is CASSFGLAGVETQYF. The CDR3 DNA sequence: TGTGCCAGCAGTTTCGGACTAGCGGGGGTAGAGACCCAGTACTTC. The gene calls are TRBV27 and TRBJ2-5, with TRBD2 identical over 13 bases. The V gene's germline CDR1 is MNHEY and CDR2 SMNVEV (reference sequence). This CDR3 region has 15 residues. J gave up 4 bases and V 3 bases, and 2 bases lay outside the gene matches.

This rearrangement joins TRBV4-3 to TRBJ2-5; D is undetermined. Germline CDR1 reads LGHNA; CDR2 reads YSLEER. V lost 0 bases and J 5 bases, leaving 16 bases between the germline ends. The CDR3 is 16 residues long. CDR3 bases: TGCGCCAGCAGCCAAGAAGTGGGCCGAACACGGGAGACCCAGTACTTC. Its protein product is CASSQEVGRTRETQYF.

The gene calls are TRBV11-3 and TRBJ1-1; 9 nucleotides match TRBD1. CDR1 SGHNT and CDR2 YENEEA come from the germline V gene. The CDR3 totals 15 residues. J lost 5 bases, V lost 2 bases, and 6 bases had no gene match. CDR3 protein: CASSLNRGRETEAFF. DNA for the CDR3: TGTGCCAGCAGCTTAAACAGGGGGCGCGAAACTGAAGCTTTCTTT.

The CDR3: CASSLAASGQPQHF. CDR3 DNA sequence: TGTGCCAGCAGCTTAGCCGCCTCAGGTCAGCCCCAGCATTTT. The chain uses TRBV7-9 and TRBJ1-5; D gene ambiguous. Trimming shortened V by 0 bases and J by 6 bases, and 9 bases separated the two germline ends. This CDR3 is built from 14 residues. The germline V gene has CDR1 SEHNR and CDR2 FQNEAQ (reference sequence).

V and J are TRBV20-1 and TRBJ1-2, with 7 bases that match TRBD1. Per the germline V gene, CDR1 is DFQATT and CDR2 is SNEGSKA (reference sequence). V gave up 6 bases and J gave up 8 bases; unmatched junction bases: 6. The CDR3 has 11 residues. CDR3 in amino acids: CSAQDRLGYTF. In DNA form, the CDR3 reads TGCAGTGCCCAGGACAGGTTGGGCTACACCTTC.

The genes are TRBV4-3 and TRBJ2-1; 12 nucleotides align to TRBD2. The CDR3 covers 16 residues. J was trimmed by 7 bases and V by 1 base; bases with no gene match: 5. Germline CDR1 reads LGHNA; CDR2 reads YSLEER. CDR3 sequence: CASSQGAGTSGNEQFF. Written as DNA, the CDR3 is TGCGCCAGCAGCCAAGGCGCCGGGACTAGCGGGAATGAGCAGTTCTTC.

The genes are TRBV2 and TRBJ2-6, with TRBD1 identical over 12 bases. The CDR3 loop spans 22 amino acids. The junction had 18 bases not matched to a gene; V was cut back by 5 bases and J by 1 base. Germline loops: CDR1 SNHLY, CDR2 FYNNEI. CDR3 sequence (DNA): TGTGCCAGCAGTCGGAGGGACCGCGGGACAGGGGGCGGTCATTCTGGGGCCAACGTCCTGACTTTC. Its protein product is CASSRRDRGTGGGHSGANVLTF.

This chain links TRBV6-5 with TRBJ2-1; D is uncertain. CDR3 size: 13 residues. Per germline, CDR1 MNHEY and CDR2 SVGAGI. The V end was cut by 6 bases, the J end by 5 bases, with 11 bases between. CDR3 nucleotide sequence: TGTGCCAGCAGCTCAAGGCGGAACAATGAGCAGTTCTTC. It translates to CASSSRRNNEQFF.

The J gene is TRBJ2-4, the V gene TRBV29-1, with 11 positions matching TRBD1. From germline, CDR1 is SQVTM and CDR2 ANQGSEA. The CDR3 covers 14 residues. Trimming removed 3 bases from V and 8 bases from J; junction bases left unmatched: 6. CDR3 loop: CSVDRTGGQDIQYF. In DNA form, the CDR3 reads TGCAGCGTTGATCGGACAGGGGGCCAAGACATTCAGTACTTC. The variable domain in full, with the rest retrieved from reference TRBV29-1 and TRBJ2-4, is SAVISQKPSRDICQRGTSLTIQCQVDSQVTMMFWYRQQPGQSLTLIATANQGSEATYESGFVIDKFPISRPNLTFSTLTVSNMSPEDSSIYLCSVDRTGGQDIQYFGAGTRLSVL.

Written as DNA, the CDR3 is TGTGCTAGTGGTTCAGAGACAGGGAAGAACTATGGCTACACCTTC. Translating it yields CASGSETGKNYGYTF. The chain is built from TRBV12-5 and TRBJ1-2; 7 bases agree with TRBD1. J gave up 2 bases and V 4 bases, and 7 bases lay outside the gene matches. This CDR3 has 15 residues. Per germline, CDR1 LGHNT and CDR2 FRNRAP.

J is TRBJ2-3 and V is TRBV5-6; 13 nucleotides match TRBD2. Germline-derived CDR1 and CDR2 are SGHDT and YYEEEE. V trimming: 3 bases; J trimming: 0 bases; junction bases outside the gene matches: 7. This CDR3 is 18 amino acids long. CDR3 DNA sequence: TGTGCCAGCAGCTCTATGACTAGCGGGGGGTTTAGCACAGATACGCAGTATTTT. It yields the protein CASSSMTSGGFSTDTQYF.

This clone was picked up one time. V usage is TRBV7-6 and J usage is TRBJ2-1, with 8 bases lining up with TRBD1. This CDR3 has 16 amino acids. From germline, CDR1 is SGHVS and CDR2 FNYEAQ. The J segment lost 3 bases and the V segment lost 4 bases, leaving 8 bases of the junction unmatched. The CDR3 sequence is CASSSAGTGVYNEQFF. DNA for the CDR3: TGTGCCAGCAGCTCCGCCGGGACAGGAGTCTACAATGAGCAGTTCTTC.

The chain joins TRBV27 to TRBJ2-1; possible D gene TRBD1, 8 bases. Trimming stripped 4 bases from V and 3 bases from J, with 19 bases between. The CDR3 contains 17 residues. CDR1 is MNHEY and CDR2 is SMNVEV in the germline V gene (reference sequence). This CDR3 reads CASSYTGGGGVYNEQFF. CDR3 nucleotide sequence: TGTGCCAGCAGTTATACAGGGGGAGGGGGGGTCTACAATGAGCAGTTCTTC.

The chain carries TRBV11-3 and TRBJ2-1; 11 bases align to TRBD2. V shed 2 bases, J shed 6 bases, and the junction held 3 bases outside the gene matches. The germline V gene has CDR1 SGHNT and CDR2 YENEEA. The CDR3 has 15 residues. The CDR3 spells CASSLILAGANEQFF. The CDR3 nucleotides read TGTGCCAGCAGCTTAATACTAGCGGGAGCCAATGAGCAGTTCTTC.

The chain has TRBV5-5 and TRBJ2-5; 7 positions agree with TRBD2. After removal of 0 bases from V and 3 bases from J, the junction contained 5 bases not matched to a gene. Germline lookup yields CDR1 SGHKS and CDR2 YYEKEE (reference sequence). This CDR3 is 15 amino acids long. The CDR3 sequence is CASSLELAGEETQYF. CDR3 nucleotide sequence: TGTGCCAGCAGCTTGGAGTTAGCGGGTGAAGAGACCCAGTACTTC.

This clone was counted between two and nine times. The rearrangement joins TRBV6-1 to TRBJ2-7; D uncertain. CDR3 length: 12 residues. The germline V gene encodes CDR1 MNHNS and CDR2 SASEGT. Trimming took 1 base from V and 3 from J, leaving 4 bases between them. The CDR3 is CASSEGSYEQYF. As DNA, the CDR3 is TGTGCCAGCAGTGAAGGGAGCTACGAGCAGTACTTC.

CDR3 sequence (DNA): TGTGCCAGCAGCTTCGACAGGGCACACGAGCAGTACTTC. This codes for CASSFDRAHEQYF. V usage is TRBV5-6 and J usage is TRBJ2-7; TRBD1 agrees at 7 bases. CDR3 length: 13 residues. Germline V CDR1 and CDR2: SGHDT, YYEEEE. Unmatched junction bases numbered 4, after V lost 2 bases and J lost 5 bases.

This clone was seen only once. The V and J genes are TRBV7-9 and TRBJ2-2; D may be TRBD2 (7 bases). V was cut by 2 bases and J by 5 bases, with 15 bases left in between. CDR3 length: 16 amino acids. The germline CDR1 and CDR2 sequences are SEHNR and FQNEAQ (reference sequence). CDR3 nucleotide sequence: TGTGCCAGCAGCTTATTTGTGGGGGGGCCAACCGGGGAGCTGTTTTTT. This codes for CASSLFVGGPTGELFF.

Only a few counts were recorded for this clone. The chain's CDR3 is CASSEWGQTHEQYF. The CDR3 region has the DNA TGTGCCAGCAGTGAATGGGGACAGACCCACGAGCAGTACTTC. The chain uses TRBV2 and TRBJ2-7; 7 bases are a match to TRBD1. Trimming removed 2 bases from V and 5 bases from J; junction bases left unmatched: 6. Germline loops: CDR1 SNHLY, CDR2 FYNNEI. The CDR3 spans 14 residues.

This sequence joins TRBV4-1 and TRBJ2-3; 7 nucleotides line up with TRBD2. CDR1 is MGHRA, CDR2 YSYEKL, per germline. The CDR3 extends over 15 amino acids. Trimming cost V 0 bases and J 5 bases; bases outside gene matches: 5. The CDR3 coding sequence is TGCGCCAGCAGCCAAGATTACCTAGCGGAAGATACGCAGTATTTT. This codes for CASSQDYLAEDTQYF.

The chain employs TRBV7-9 and TRBJ2-7, with 9 bases aligning to TRBD2. CDR1 and CDR2 from the germline V gene are SEHNR and FQNEAQ (reference sequence). The V segment lost 5 bases and the J segment 2 bases; nucleotides outside the gene matches: 19. This CDR3 spans 19 amino acids. Here the CDR3 DNA reads TGTGCCAGCAGCCCAACGTATATTAGCGGGAGTTGGCCTACCTACGAGCAGTACTTC. Translating gives CASSPTYISGSWPTYEQYF. Drawing the rest from reference TRBV7-9 and TRBJ2-7, the complete variable domain is DTGVSQNPRHKITKRGQNVTFRCDPISEHNRLYWYRQTLGQGPEFLTYFQNEAQLEKSRLLSDRFSAERPKGSFSTLEIQRTEQGDSAMYLCASSPTYISGSWPTYEQYFGPGTRLTVT.

This sequence joins TRBV5-1 and TRBJ1-1, with 9 bases that match TRBD1. The CDR3 loop spans 14 amino acids. Per germline, CDR1 SGHRS and CDR2 YFSETQ. The V gene end was trimmed by 2 bases and the J gene end by 5 bases; junction bases not matched to a gene: 4. CDR3 DNA sequence: TGCGCCAGCAGCTTCGGGACAGGGAAGACTGAAGCTTTCTTT. It is translated as CASSFGTGKTEAFF.

The rearrangement joins TRBV19 to TRBJ2-2, with a possible D match to TRBD2 (5 bases). Germline V lookup: CDR1 LNHDA, CDR2 SQIVND (reference sequence). V lost 5 bases, J lost 7 bases, and 11 bases lay in between. This CDR3 has 13 residues. CDR3: CASSPHGIGELFF. The CDR3 nucleotides read TGTGCCAGTAGTCCCCACGGGATCGGGGAGCTGTTTTTT.